This is a list of T cell receptor beta chains from one sample in a study of blood T cell repertoires in COVID-19. Generated by immunoSEQ multiplex PCR, the TCRdb table keeps only in-frame clones and is missing some. This sample has about 97,000 clones; 70% to 90% occur once, and the top ten carry 2.1%. Sequenced input: peripheral blood. The source is a man aged 50 to 59 with COVID-19, enrolled during active disease. The CDR3 runs from the conserved cysteine through the conserved F or W. D genes are given only for firm matches. A row's size may be missing; if present it is once, few, many or a size class.

d_gene: TRBD1
j_gene: TRBJ2-2
v_gene: TRBV24-1
abundance: few
CDR3aa: CATSDSRQGGTGELFF
CDR3nt: TGTGCCACCAGTGATTCTAGACAGGGTGGCACCGGGGAGCTGTTTTTT

d_gene: TRBD1
j_gene: TRBJ1-2
v_gene: TRBV5-8
abundance: once
CDR3aa: CASRRTGSFYGYTF
CDR3nt: TGTGCCAGCAGACGGACAGGGTCTTTCTATGGCTACACCTTC

d_gene: TRBD1
j_gene: TRBJ1-4
v_gene: TRBV5-5
abundance: -
CDR3aa: CASSLFGTGEEKLFF
CDR3nt: TGTGCCAGCAGCTTGTTCGGGACAGGGGAGGAAAAACTGTTTTTT

d_gene: TRBD1
j_gene: TRBJ1-2
v_gene: TRBV10-3
abundance: -
CDR3aa: CAISETGGNGYTF
CDR3nt: TGTGCCATCAGTGAAACAGGGGGGAATGGCTACACCTTC

d_gene: TRBD1
j_gene: TRBJ2-2
v_gene: TRBV6-1
abundance: -
CDR3aa: CASSARTGFDTGELFF
CDR3nt: TGTGCCAGCAGTGCCCGGACAGGGTTTGACACCGGGGAGCTGTTTTTT

d_gene: TRBD1
j_gene: TRBJ1-1
v_gene: TRBV6-5
abundance: once
CDR3aa: CASSPGTGRNTEAFF
CDR3nt: TGTGCCAGCAGCCCCGGGACAGGGAGGAACACTGAAGCTTTCTTT

d_gene: -
j_gene: TRBJ1-3
v_gene: TRBV2
abundance: -
CDR3aa: CASLSGGGGSGNTIYF
CDR3nt: TGTGCCAGTCTCTCTGGGGGAGGTGGCTCTGGAAACACCATATATTTT

d_gene: TRBD1
j_gene: TRBJ1-5
v_gene: TRBV29-1
abundance: -
CDR3aa: CSVGTGGEHQPQHF
CDR3nt: TGCAGCGTAGGAACAGGGGGCGAACATCAGCCCCAGCATTTT

d_gene: TRBD1
j_gene: TRBJ2-2
v_gene: TRBV4-1
abundance: -
CDR3aa: CASSQRGQGGTGELFF
CDR3nt: TGCGCCAGCAGCCAAAGAGGACAGGGGGGCACCGGGGAGCTGTTTTTT

d_gene: TRBD1
j_gene: TRBJ1-1
v_gene: TRBV2
abundance: -
CDR3aa: CASRPGQGTNEAFF
CDR3nt: TGTGCCAGCAGACCGGGACAGGGGACGAATGAAGCTTTCTTT

d_gene: TRBD2
j_gene: TRBJ2-1
v_gene: TRBV7-9
abundance: -
CDR3aa: CASSVGGSSYNEQFF
CDR3nt: TGTGCCAGCAGCGTCGGGGGGAGCTCCTACAATGAGCAGTTCTTC

d_gene: -
j_gene: TRBJ1-2
v_gene: TRBV2
abundance: -
CDR3aa: CASSRRDYGYTF
CDR3nt: TGTGCCAGCAGTCGGCGGGACTATGGCTACACCTTC

d_gene: -
j_gene: TRBJ1-1
v_gene: TRBV21-1
abundance: -
CDR3aa: CASSTGRDTEAFF
CDR3nt: TGTGCCAGCAGCACCGGGAGGGACACTGAAGCTTTCTTT

d_gene: -
j_gene: TRBJ1-1
v_gene: TRBV15
abundance: -
CDR3aa: CATSRAPSMNTEAFF
CDR3nt: TGTGCCACCAGCAGGGCCCCCTCCATGAACACTGAAGCTTTCTTT

d_gene: TRBD2
j_gene: TRBJ2-1
v_gene: TRBV7-3
abundance: -
CDR3aa: CASSQPAAGGSSYNEQFF
CDR3nt: TGTGCCAGCAGCCAGCCCGCAGCGGGGGGGAGCTCCTACAATGAGCAGTTCTTC

d_gene: -
j_gene: TRBJ1-1
v_gene: TRBV18
abundance: -
CDR3aa: CASSPAAGTTKSTEAFF
CDR3nt: TGTGCCAGCTCACCTGCGGCTGGGACAACTAAGTCCACTGAAGCTTTCTTT

d_gene: TRBD1
j_gene: TRBJ1-6
v_gene: TRBV11-1
abundance: -
CDR3aa: CASSIDTGTGRSPLHF
CDR3nt: TGTGCCAGCAGCATAGACACCGGGACAGGGCGTTCACCCCTCCACTTT

d_gene: -
j_gene: TRBJ1-5
v_gene: TRBV27
abundance: once
CDR3aa: CASRVGGGSQPQHF
CDR3nt: TGTGCCAGCAGGGTTGGGGGCGGGAGTCAGCCCCAGCATTTT

d_gene: TRBD1
j_gene: TRBJ1-5
v_gene: TRBV4-1
abundance: -
CDR3aa: CASSQSYTGVANQPQHF
CDR3nt: TGCGCCAGCAGCCAAAGTTACACAGGGGTTGCCAATCAGCCCCAGCATTTT

d_gene: TRBD1
j_gene: TRBJ1-2
v_gene: TRBV3-1/TRBV3-2
abundance: -
CDR3aa: CASSPPGGTYGYTF
CDR3nt: TGTGCCAGCAGCCCCCCAGGGGGAACCTATGGCTACACCTTC

d_gene: -
j_gene: TRBJ1-6
v_gene: TRBV5-4
abundance: few
CDR3aa: CASSSQGTVSYNSPLHF
CDR3nt: TGTGCCAGCAGCTCGCAGGGCACCGTCTCCTATAATTCACCCCTCCACTTT

d_gene: -
j_gene: TRBJ1-1
v_gene: TRBV5-1
abundance: few
CDR3aa: CASSSQGWNTEAFF
CDR3nt: TGCGCCAGCAGCTCACAGGGCTGGAACACTGAAGCTTTCTTT

d_gene: TRBD1
j_gene: TRBJ1-1
v_gene: TRBV2
abundance: -
CDR3aa: CASRRQGFGTEAFF
CDR3nt: TGTGCCAGCAGGCGACAGGGGTTCGGCACTGAAGCTTTCTTT

d_gene: -
j_gene: TRBJ2-5
v_gene: TRBV21-1
abundance: -
CDR3aa: CASSKVKVSGGPGETQYF
CDR3nt: TGTGCCAGCAGCAAAGTGAAGGTTAGCGGGGGGCCAGGGGAGACCCAGTACTTC

d_gene: TRBD2
j_gene: TRBJ2-1
v_gene: TRBV7-8
abundance: -
CDR3aa: CASSPRLAGGPYNEQFF
CDR3nt: TGTGCCAGCAGCCCTCGACTAGCGGGGGGCCCTTACAATGAGCAGTTCTTC

d_gene: TRBD1
j_gene: TRBJ1-2
v_gene: TRBV29-1
abundance: -
CDR3aa: CSVGQADGYTF
CDR3nt: TGCAGCGTGGGACAGGCCGACGGCTACACCTTC

d_gene: -
j_gene: TRBJ2-2
v_gene: TRBV7-2
abundance: -
CDR3aa: CASSPSGGRRTGELFF
CDR3nt: TGTGCCAGCAGCCCTAGTGGCGGGCGACGCACCGGGGAGCTGTTTTTT

d_gene: -
j_gene: TRBJ2-7
v_gene: TRBV2
abundance: -
CDR3aa: CASLPGPGYEQYF
CDR3nt: TGTGCCAGCCTCCCAGGGCCAGGGTACGAGCAGTACTTC

d_gene: TRBD1
j_gene: TRBJ2-7
v_gene: TRBV19
abundance: -
CDR3aa: CASSMTRDRGYEQYF
CDR3nt: TGTGCCAGTAGTATGACCCGGGACAGGGGCTACGAGCAGTACTTC

d_gene: -
j_gene: TRBJ2-1
v_gene: TRBV7-8
abundance: -
CDR3aa: CASSSQGDEQFF
CDR3nt: TGTGCCAGCAGCTCACAGGGAGATGAGCAGTTCTTC

d_gene: -
j_gene: TRBJ2-2
v_gene: TRBV9
abundance: -
CDR3aa: CASSVAPPRGYGELFF
CDR3nt: TGTGCCAGCAGCGTAGCCCCTCCGCGGGGATACGGGGAGCTGTTTTTT

d_gene: -
j_gene: TRBJ1-2
v_gene: TRBV4-2
abundance: -
CDR3aa: CASSQAFSVGYGYTF
CDR3nt: TGTGCCAGCAGCCAAGCTTTTTCGGTTGGCTATGGCTACACCTTC

d_gene: -
j_gene: TRBJ2-3
v_gene: TRBV28
abundance: -
CDR3aa: CASSSPSPGGSSTDTQYF
CDR3nt: TGTGCCAGCAGTTCACCCTCTCCCGGCGGATCTAGCACAGATACGCAGTATTTT

d_gene: TRBD1
j_gene: TRBJ1-1
v_gene: TRBV3-1/TRBV3-2
abundance: -
CDR3aa: CASSQGGPGTGQAFF
CDR3nt: TGTGCCAGCAGCCAAGGAGGTCCCGGGACAGGGCAAGCTTTCTTT

d_gene: TRBD2
j_gene: TRBJ2-3
v_gene: TRBV15
abundance: -
CDR3aa: CATSRPGTTNGDTQYF
CDR3nt: TGTGCCACCAGCAGGCCCGGGACTACAAATGGAGATACGCAGTATTTT

d_gene: TRBD1
j_gene: TRBJ1-5
v_gene: TRBV27
abundance: -
CDR3aa: CASSRQGFNQPQHF
CDR3nt: TGTGCCAGCAGTAGACAGGGGTTCAATCAGCCCCAGCATTTT

d_gene: TRBD1
j_gene: TRBJ2-7
v_gene: TRBV5-1
abundance: -
CDR3aa: CASSLAVGQVFGYEQYF
CDR3nt: TGCGCCAGCAGCTTGGCTGTCGGACAGGTATTCGGTTACGAGCAGTACTTC

d_gene: -
j_gene: TRBJ2-2
v_gene: TRBV6-4
abundance: -
CDR3aa: CASSDSEGGDHTGELFF
CDR3nt: TGTGCCAGCAGTGACTCGGAGGGGGGGGACCACACCGGGGAGCTGTTTTTT

d_gene: -
j_gene: TRBJ1-1
v_gene: TRBV18
abundance: -
CDR3aa: CASSPAGLRNTEAFF
CDR3nt: TGTGCCAGCTCACCGGCGGGGCTGAGGAACACTGAAGCTTTCTTT

d_gene: -
j_gene: TRBJ1-4
v_gene: TRBV29-1
abundance: -
CDR3aa: CSVTWALEGEKLFF
CDR3nt: TGCAGCGTTACCTGGGCGCTAGAGGGTGAAAAACTGTTTTTT

d_gene: TRBD1
j_gene: TRBJ2-2
v_gene: TRBV29-1
abundance: -
CDR3aa: CSVGQGDTGELFF
CDR3nt: TGCAGCGTTGGACAGGGGGACACCGGGGAGCTGTTTTTT

d_gene: TRBD1
j_gene: TRBJ1-5
v_gene: TRBV9
abundance: -
CDR3aa: CASSVDPGQNQPQHF
CDR3nt: TGTGCCAGCAGCGTAGACCCGGGACAGAATCAGCCCCAGCATTTT

d_gene: TRBD2
j_gene: TRBJ2-5
v_gene: TRBV30
abundance: -
CDR3aa: CAWSVLAGGGETQYF
CDR3nt: TGTGCCTGGAGTGTACTAGCGGGGGGAGGGGAGACCCAGTACTTC

d_gene: -
j_gene: TRBJ2-7
v_gene: TRBV5-1
abundance: -
CDR3aa: CASSFNYEQYF
CDR3nt: TGCGCCAGCAGCTTCAACTACGAGCAGTACTTC